The subject of this entry is one TCR beta chain. Many counts were recorded for this clonotype. Its antigen remains unidentified. No much larger clone exists at a distance of one base, and base qualities are not known. Deletion took 0 bases off V and 8 bases off J, with a span of 22 bases between the germline ends. The germline V gene yields SGHAT for CDR1 and FQNNGV for CDR2. The CDR3 spans 17 residues, from the cysteine through the phenylalanine. Just the 51-base CDR3 DNA is kept, in frame starting at base 1. The data were obtained in a study of T cells in Graves' hyperthyroidism and ophthalmopathy (dated by TCRdb to about 2019). In terms of the full investigation: Peripheral blood samples were taken at the time of initial diagnosis, prior to any treatment. Once sampling was done, hyperthyroidism patients were given methimazole at a starting dose of 30 mg daily, whereas ophthalmopathy patients were given high-dose intravenous methylprednisolone. The roughly 94 discovery patients were randomly split 7:3 into training and test sets. In six Graves' hyperthyroidism patients, the study also compared T-cell repertoires from thyroid tissue with T-cell repertoires from blood. A discovery cohort of about a hundred patients, roughly 45 with Graves' ophthalmopathy and under 60 with stable Graves' hyperthyroidism, was used to find distinguishing TCR V-J signatures. TCR Vbeta CDR3 sequencing of 120 to 150 peripheral blood samples (under 45 ophthalmopathy, over 70 hyperthyroidism and around 17 progressor patients) is reported in the paper. An independent validation cohort of some 18 hyperthyroidism patients and approximately 16 patients who later progressed to ophthalmopathy tested prospective prediction of ophthalmopathy. Paper-wide results and their limitations: In cross-validation, a model built on a 13 V-J signature told ophthalmopathy apart from stable hyperthyroidism with under 90% sensitivity and about 81% specificity, and in testing the same model reached 80%/75%. No statistical method was used to set the sample size in advance, and investigators knew the group allocation. Most expanded thyroid clonotypes (frequency above 0.001) were also found in blood, which suggests that blood repertoires may mirror thyroid immune responses. In validation, the model predicted progression to ophthalmopathy with approximately 69% sensitivity and about 73% specificity, a median of around 6.6 months before onset.

Moderately to severely active disease, a Clinical Activity Score of at least 3, a NOSPECS grade of at least 4, and a duration under 3 months were present in ophthalmopathy patients. Exclusion was applied to patients with uncontrolled infections, other autoimmune diseases, pregnancy or lactation. Diagnoses were established on the basis of clinical symptoms, serum thyroxine and TRAb, thyroid ultrasound, and orbital computed tomography. Ficoll-Paque density gradient centrifugation was used to isolate PBMCs from 8.5 to 10 ml of fresh peripheral blood. Trizol reagent was used to extract total RNA, and RNA quality was then checked on an Agilent 2100 Bioanalyzer. The TCR beta CDR3 regions were amplified from the RNA transcripts. For the first round of RT-PCR on the TCR CDR3, the HTBI primer set was used together with the Qiagen OneStep RT-PCR kit. A second multiplex PCR round built the libraries, followed by size selection and purification. Libraries were sequenced paired-end with 100 bp reads on an Illumina HiSeq2000. The study's own analysis went as follows. SOAPnuke was used to process the raw data, throwing out any read that contained adapters or uncalled bases, had a mean Phred below 15, or lacked an exact constant-primer or identifier match. High-quality paired reads were merged with COPE v1.2.5, and unique nucleotide sequences were defined as clonotypes. Clonotypes were aligned to IMGT TRBV, TRBD and TRBJ reference segments using MiTCR v1.1. Analysis was restricted to V-J combinations with a frequency above 0.0001, which covered 99.2% of repertoires. The TCS score was defined as F50 (clonal expansion) divided by E x V (chaos), with BLOSUM62-based TCRdist calculated between CDR3 peptides within each V-J. Welch's t-statistics and random forest reduced around 550 V-J features to 13, which were used in a naive Bayes classifier (R e1071). TCRdb cleaned the public reads at Q25 with fastp, built clones with MiXCR and kept in-frame beta chains. CDR3 protein duplicates are merged, each entry listing the most common genes and DNA. These V and J calls derive from TCRdb rather than the authors' analysis. The sample includes a few hundred thousand distinct CDR3 sequences, with approximately 17% observed a single time. The ten largest clonotypes hold roughly two fifths of the sample.

The sample taken for sequencing was blood. The rearranged segments are TRBV11-2 and TRBJ1-2; TRBD1 is perhaps the D gene, given 6 matching bases. This clonotype originated in a man aged 18 to 30 with Graves' ophthalmopathy. The nucleotide sequence reads as follows: TGTGCCAGCAGCTTAGATCTCCTCGGGGGGGCGGAGAACGGCTACACCTTC. The resulting protein is CASSLDLLGGAENGYTF.